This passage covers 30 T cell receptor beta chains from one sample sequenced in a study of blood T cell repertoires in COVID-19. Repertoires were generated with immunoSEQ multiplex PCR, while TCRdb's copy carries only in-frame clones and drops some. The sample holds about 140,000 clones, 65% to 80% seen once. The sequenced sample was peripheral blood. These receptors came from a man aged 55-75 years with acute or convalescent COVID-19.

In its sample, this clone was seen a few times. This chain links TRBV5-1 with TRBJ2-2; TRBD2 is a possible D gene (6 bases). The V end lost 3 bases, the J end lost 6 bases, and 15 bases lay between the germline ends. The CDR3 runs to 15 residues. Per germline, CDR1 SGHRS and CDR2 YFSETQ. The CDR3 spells CASSSGSWGAGELFF. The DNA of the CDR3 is TGCGCCAGCAGCTCCGGGAGTTGGGGGGCCGGGGAGCTGTTTTTT.

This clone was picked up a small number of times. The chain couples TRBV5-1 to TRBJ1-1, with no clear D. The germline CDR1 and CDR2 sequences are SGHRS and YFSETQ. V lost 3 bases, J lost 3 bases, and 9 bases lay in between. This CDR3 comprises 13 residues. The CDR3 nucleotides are TGCGCCAGCAGCTACGCCGGAGACACTGAAGCTTTCTTT. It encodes CASSYAGDTEAFF. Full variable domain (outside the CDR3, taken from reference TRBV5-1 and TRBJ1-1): KAGVTQTPRYLIKTRGQQVTLSCSPISGHRSVSWYQQTPGQGLQFLFEYFSETQRNKGNFPGRFSGRQFSNSRSEMNVSTLELGDSALYLCASSYAGDTEAFFGQGTRLTVV.

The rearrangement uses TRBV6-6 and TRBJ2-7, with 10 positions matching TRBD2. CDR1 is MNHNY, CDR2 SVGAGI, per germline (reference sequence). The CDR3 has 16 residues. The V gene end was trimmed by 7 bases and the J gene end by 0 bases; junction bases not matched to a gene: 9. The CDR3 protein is CASTAGAGGGSYEQYF. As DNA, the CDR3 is TGTGCCAGCACGGCGGGAGCGGGAGGGGGCTCCTACGAGCAGTACTTC.

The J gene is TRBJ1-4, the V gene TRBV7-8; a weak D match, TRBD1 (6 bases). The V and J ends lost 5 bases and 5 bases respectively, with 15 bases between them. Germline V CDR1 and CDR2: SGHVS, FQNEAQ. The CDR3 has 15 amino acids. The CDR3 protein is CASSPTTGLNEKLFF. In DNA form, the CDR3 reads TGTGCCAGCAGCCCTACAACAGGGCTGAATGAAAAACTGTTTTTT. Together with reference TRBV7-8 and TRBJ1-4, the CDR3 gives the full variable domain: GAGVSQSPRYKVAKRGQDVALRCDPISGHVSLFWYQQALGQGPEFLTYFQNEAQLDKSGLPSDRFFAERPEGSVSTLKIQRTQQEDSAVYLCASSPTTGLNEKLFFGSGTQLSVL.

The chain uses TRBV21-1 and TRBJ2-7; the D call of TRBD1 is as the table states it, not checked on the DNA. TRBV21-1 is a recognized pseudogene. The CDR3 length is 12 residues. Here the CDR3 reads CASSKSGYEQYF. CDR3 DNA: TGTGCCAGCAGCAAGTCAGGTTACGAGCAGTACTTC.

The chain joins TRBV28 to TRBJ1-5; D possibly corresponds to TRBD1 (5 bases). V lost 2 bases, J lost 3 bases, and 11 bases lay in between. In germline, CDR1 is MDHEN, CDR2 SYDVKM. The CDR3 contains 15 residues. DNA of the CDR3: TGTGCCAGCAGTTTAGATCAGGGCCCCAATCAGCCCCAGCATTTT. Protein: CASSLDQGPNQPQHF.

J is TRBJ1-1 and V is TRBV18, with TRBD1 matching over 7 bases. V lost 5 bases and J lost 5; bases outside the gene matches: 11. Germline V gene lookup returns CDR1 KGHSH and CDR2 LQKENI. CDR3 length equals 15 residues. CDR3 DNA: TGTGCCAGCTCAACCCCGAACAGGGGCAATACTGAAGCTTTCTTT. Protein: CASSTPNRGNTEAFF.

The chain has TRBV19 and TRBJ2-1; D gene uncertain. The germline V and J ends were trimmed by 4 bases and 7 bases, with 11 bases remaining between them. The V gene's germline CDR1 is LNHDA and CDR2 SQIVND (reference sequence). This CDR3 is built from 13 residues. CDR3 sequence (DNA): TGTGCCAGTAGTACCAACCTACTAAATGAGCAGTTCTTC. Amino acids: CASSTNLLNEQFF.

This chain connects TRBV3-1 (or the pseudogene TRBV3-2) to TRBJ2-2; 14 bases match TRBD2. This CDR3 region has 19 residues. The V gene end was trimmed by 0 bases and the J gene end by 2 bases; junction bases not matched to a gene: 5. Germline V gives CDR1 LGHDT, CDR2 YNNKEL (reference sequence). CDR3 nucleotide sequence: TGTGCCAGCAGCCAAGAGGGACTAGCGGGAGCAAAAAACACCGGGGAGCTGTTTTTT. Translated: CASSQEGLAGAKNTGELFF.

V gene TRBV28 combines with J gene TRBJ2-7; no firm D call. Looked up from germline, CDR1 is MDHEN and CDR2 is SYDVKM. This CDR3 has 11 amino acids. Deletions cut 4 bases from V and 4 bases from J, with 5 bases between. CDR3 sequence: CASSWQYEQYF. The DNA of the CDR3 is TGTGCCAGCAGTTGGCAGTACGAGCAGTACTTC.

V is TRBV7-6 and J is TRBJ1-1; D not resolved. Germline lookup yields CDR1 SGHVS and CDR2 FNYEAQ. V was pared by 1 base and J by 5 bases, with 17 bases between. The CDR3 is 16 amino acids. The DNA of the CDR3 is TGTGCCAGCAGCTTAGGGGTGCAGGCTACGGGGACTGAAGCTTTCTTT. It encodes CASSLGVQATGTEAFF.

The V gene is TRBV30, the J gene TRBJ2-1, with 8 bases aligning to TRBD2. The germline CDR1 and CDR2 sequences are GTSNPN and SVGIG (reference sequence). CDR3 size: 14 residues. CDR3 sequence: CAGRREVSYNEQFF. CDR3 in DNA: TGTGCAGGGAGGCGGGAGGTCTCCTACAATGAGCAGTTCTTC.

The CDR3 sequence: CASSQDGWSGELFF. CDR3 bases: TGCGCCAGCAGCCAAGATGGGTGGAGCGGGGAGCTGTTTTTT. The chain links TRBV4-3 to TRBJ2-2; D is unresolved. V lost 0 bases, J lost 7 bases, and 9 bases lay in between. In germline, CDR1 is LGHNA, CDR2 YSLEER. CDR3 length: 14 residues.

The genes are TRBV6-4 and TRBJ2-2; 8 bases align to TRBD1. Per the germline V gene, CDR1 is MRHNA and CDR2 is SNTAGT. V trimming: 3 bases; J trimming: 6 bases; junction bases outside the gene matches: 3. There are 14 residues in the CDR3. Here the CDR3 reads CASSEVQGAGELFF. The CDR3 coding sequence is TGTGCCAGCAGTGAGGTACAGGGGGCCGGGGAGCTGTTTTTT.

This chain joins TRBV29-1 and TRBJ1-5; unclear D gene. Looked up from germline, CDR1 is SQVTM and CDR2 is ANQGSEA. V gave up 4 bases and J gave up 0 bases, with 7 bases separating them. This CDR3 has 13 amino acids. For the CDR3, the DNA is TGCAGCGTTGGCGGTAATAGCAATCAGCCCCAGCATTTT. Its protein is CSVGGNSNQPQHF.

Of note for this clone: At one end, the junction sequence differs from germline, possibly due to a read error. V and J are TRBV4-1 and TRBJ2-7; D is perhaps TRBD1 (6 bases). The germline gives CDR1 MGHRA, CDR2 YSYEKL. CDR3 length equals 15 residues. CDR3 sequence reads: CASSQNQGSPYEQYF. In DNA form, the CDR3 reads TGCGCCAGCAGCCAGAATCAGGGGTCTCCCTATGAGCAGTACTTC.

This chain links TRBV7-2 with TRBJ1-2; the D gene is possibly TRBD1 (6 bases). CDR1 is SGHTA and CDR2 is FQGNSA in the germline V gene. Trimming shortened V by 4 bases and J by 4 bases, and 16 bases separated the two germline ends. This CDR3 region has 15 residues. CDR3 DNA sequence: TGTGCCAGCAGCTACTCCGGAGGACAGCTCTATGGCTACACCTTC. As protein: CASSYSGGQLYGYTF.

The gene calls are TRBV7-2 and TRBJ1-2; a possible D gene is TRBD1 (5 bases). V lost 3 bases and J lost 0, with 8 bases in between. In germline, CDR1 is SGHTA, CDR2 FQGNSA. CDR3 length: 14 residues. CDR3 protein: CASSFDSANYGYTF. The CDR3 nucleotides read TGTGCCAGCAGCTTCGACAGCGCTAACTATGGCTACACCTTC.

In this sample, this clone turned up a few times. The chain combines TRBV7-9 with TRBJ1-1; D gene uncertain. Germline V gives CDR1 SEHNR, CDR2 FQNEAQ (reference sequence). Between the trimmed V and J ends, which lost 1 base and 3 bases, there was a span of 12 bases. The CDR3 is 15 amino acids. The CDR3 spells CASSLGMITDTEAFF. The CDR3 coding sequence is TGTGCCAGCAGCTTAGGTATGATCACGGACACTGAAGCTTTCTTT.

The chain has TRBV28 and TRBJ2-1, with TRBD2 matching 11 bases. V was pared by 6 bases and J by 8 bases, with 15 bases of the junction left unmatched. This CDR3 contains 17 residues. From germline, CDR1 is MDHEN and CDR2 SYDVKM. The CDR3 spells CASRKTILAGDVHEQFF. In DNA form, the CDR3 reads TGTGCCAGCAGGAAAACTATACTAGCGGGAGACGTGCATGAGCAGTTCTTC.

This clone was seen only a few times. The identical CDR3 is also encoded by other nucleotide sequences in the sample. CDR3 amino acids: CASSSVYGYTF. DNA for the CDR3: TGTGCCAGCAGTTCGGTCTATGGCTACACCTTC. The chain has TRBV28 and TRBJ1-2; no definite D call. Germline V gene sequence: CDR1 MDHEN, CDR2 SYDVKM. The CDR3 consists of 11 residues. Trimming stripped 4 bases from V and 4 bases from J, with 4 bases between.

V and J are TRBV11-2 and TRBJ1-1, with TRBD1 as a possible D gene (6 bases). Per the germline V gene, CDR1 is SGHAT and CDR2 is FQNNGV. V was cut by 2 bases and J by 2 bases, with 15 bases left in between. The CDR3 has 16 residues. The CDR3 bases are TGTGCCAGCAGCTTACAAGCCCCAGGGGCCAACACTGAAGCTTTCTTT. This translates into CASSLQAPGANTEAFF. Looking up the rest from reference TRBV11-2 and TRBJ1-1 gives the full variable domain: EAGVAQSPRYKIIEKRQSVAFWCNPISGHATLYWYQQILGQGPKLLIQFQNNGVVDDSQLPKDRFSAERLKGVDSTLKIQPAKLEDSAVYLCASSLQAPGANTEAFFGQGTRLTVV.

The CDR3 sequence is CASSLVRAGGYGYTF. The CDR3 nucleotides are TGTGCCAGCAGCTTAGTGAGGGCAGGGGGATATGGCTACACCTTC. The V gene is TRBV7-9, the J gene TRBJ1-2, with 7 positions matching TRBD1. The V segment lost 1 base and the J segment 5 bases; nucleotides outside the gene matches: 7. Germline V gives CDR1 SEHNR, CDR2 FQNEAQ (reference sequence). CDR3 size: 15 residues.

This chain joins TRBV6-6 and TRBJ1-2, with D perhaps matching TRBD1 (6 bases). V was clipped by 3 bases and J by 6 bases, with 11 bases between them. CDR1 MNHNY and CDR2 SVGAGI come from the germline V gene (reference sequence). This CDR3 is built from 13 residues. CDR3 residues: CASSYTGPNGYTF. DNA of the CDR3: TGTGCCAGCAGTTATACAGGGCCCAATGGCTACACCTTC.

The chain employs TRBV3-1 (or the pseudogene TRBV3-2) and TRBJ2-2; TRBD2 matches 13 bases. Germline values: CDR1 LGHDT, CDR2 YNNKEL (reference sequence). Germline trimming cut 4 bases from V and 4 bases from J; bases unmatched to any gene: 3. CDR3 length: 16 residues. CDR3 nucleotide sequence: TGTGCCAGCAGCCGAACTAGCGGGAGGGGCACCGGGGAGCTGTTTTTT. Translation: CASSRTSGRGTGELFF.

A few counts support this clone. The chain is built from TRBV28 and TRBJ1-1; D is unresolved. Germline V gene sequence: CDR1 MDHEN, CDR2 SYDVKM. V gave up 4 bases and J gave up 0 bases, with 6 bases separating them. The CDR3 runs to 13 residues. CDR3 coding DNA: TGTGCCAGCAGTTGGGCCCTGAACACTGAAGCTTTCTTT. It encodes CASSWALNTEAFF.

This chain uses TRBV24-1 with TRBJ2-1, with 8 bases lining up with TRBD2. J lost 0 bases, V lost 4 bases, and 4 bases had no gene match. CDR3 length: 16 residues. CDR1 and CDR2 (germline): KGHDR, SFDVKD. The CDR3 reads CATSDPSGGSYNEQFF. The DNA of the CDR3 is TGTGCCACCAGTGACCCGAGCGGGGGCTCCTACAATGAGCAGTTCTTC.

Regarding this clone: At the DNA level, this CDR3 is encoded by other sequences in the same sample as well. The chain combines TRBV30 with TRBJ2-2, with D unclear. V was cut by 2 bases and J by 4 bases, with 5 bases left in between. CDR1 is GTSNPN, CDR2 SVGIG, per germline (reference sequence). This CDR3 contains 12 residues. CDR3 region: CAWSRVTGELFF. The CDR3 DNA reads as TGTGCCTGGAGTCGAGTCACCGGGGAGCTGTTTTTT.

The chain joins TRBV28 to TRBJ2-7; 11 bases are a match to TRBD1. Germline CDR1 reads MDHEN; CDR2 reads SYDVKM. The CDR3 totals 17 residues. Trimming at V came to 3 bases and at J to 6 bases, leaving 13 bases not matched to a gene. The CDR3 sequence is CASSFTGQGDRGSEQYF. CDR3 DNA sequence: TGTGCCAGCAGTTTCACGGGACAGGGGGATAGGGGCTCCGAGCAGTACTTC.

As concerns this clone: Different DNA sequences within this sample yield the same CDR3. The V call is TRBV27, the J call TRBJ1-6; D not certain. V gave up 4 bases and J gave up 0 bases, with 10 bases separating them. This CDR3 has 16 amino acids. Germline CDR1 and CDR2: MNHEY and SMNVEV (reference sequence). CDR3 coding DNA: TGTGCCAGCAGTTCTGACCGGAGCTCCTATAATTCACCCCTCCACTTT. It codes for CASSSDRSSYNSPLHF.